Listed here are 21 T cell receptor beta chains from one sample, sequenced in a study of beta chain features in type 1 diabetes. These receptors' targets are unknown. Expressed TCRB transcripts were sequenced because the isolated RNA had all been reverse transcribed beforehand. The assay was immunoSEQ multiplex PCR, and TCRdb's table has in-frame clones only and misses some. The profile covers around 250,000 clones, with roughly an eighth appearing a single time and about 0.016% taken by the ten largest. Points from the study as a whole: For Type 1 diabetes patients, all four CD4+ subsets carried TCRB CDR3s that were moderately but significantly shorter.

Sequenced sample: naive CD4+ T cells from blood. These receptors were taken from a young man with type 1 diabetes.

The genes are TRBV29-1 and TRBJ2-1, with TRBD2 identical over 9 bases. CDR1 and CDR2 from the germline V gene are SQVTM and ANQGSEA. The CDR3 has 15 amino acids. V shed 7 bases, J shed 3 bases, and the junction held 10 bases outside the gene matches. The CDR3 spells CSASSSSGIYNEQFF. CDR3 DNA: TGCAGCGCCAGCTCCTCTAGCGGGATCTACAATGAGCAGTTCTTC.

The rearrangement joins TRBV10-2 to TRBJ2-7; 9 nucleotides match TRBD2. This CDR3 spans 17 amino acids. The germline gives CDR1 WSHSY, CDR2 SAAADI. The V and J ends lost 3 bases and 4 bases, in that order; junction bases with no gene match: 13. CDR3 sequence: CASSDLLAGWERYEQYF. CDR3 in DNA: TGCGCCAGCAGTGATTTACTAGCGGGCTGGGAGAGGTACGAGCAGTACTTC.

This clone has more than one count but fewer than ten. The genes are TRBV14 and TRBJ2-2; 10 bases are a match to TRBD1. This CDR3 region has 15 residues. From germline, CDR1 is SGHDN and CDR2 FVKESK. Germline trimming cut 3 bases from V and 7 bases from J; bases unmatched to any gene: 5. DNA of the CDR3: TGTGCCAGCAGCCACCTCGGACAGGGGGTCGGGGAGCTGTTTTTT. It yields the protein CASSHLGQGVGELFF.

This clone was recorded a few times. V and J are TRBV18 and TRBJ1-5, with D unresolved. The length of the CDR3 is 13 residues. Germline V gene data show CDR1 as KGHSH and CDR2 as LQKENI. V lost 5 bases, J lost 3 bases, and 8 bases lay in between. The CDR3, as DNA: TGTGCCAGCTCAACCGACACCAATCAGCCCCAGCATTTT. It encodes CASSTDTNQPQHF. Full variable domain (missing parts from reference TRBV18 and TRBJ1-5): NAGVMQNPRHLVRRRGQEARLRCSPMKGHSHVYWYRQLPEEGLKFMVYLQKENIIDESGMPKERFSAEFPKEGPSILRIQQVVRGDSAAYFCASSTDTNQPQHFGDGTRLSIL.

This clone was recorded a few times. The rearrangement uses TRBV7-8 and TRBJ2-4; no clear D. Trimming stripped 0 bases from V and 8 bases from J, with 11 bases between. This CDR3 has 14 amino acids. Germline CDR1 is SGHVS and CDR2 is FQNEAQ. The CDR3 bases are TGTGCCAGCAGCTTAGCGAGACTCATGGACATTCAGTACTTC. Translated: CASSLARLMDIQYF.

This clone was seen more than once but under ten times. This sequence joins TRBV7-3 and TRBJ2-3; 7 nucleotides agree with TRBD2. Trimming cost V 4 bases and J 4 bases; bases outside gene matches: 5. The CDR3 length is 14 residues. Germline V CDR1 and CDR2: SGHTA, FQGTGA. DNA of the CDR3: TGTGCCAGCAGCTCGGGGACTACCCCAGATACGCAGTATTTT. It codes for CASSSGTTPDTQYF.

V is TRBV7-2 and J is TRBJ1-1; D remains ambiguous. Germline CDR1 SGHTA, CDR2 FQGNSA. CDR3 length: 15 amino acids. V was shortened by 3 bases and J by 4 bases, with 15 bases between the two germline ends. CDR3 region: CASSFGGRGFTEAFF. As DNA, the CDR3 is TGTGCCAGCAGCTTCGGCGGGAGAGGTTTCACTGAAGCTTTCTTT.

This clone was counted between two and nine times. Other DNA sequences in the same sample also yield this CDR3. In DNA, the CDR3 is TGTGCCAGCAGCTTAGCGGGGACAGATACGCAGTATTTT. It specifies CASSLAGTDTQYF. This chain joins TRBV11-2 and TRBJ2-3, with D possibly matching TRBD2 (5 bases). V dropped 1 base and J dropped 3 bases, with 5 bases sitting between them. CDR3 length equals 13 residues. CDR1 and CDR2 from the germline V gene are SGHAT and FQNNGV.

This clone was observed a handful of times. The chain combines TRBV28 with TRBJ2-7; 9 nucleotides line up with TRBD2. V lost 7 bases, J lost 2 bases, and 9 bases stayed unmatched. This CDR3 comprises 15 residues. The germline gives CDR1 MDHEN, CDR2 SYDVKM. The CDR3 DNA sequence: TGTGCCAGCACCATAGGCGGGAGGGAAACCTACGAGCAGTACTTC. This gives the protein CASTIGGRETYEQYF. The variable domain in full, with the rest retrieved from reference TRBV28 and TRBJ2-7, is DVKVTQSSRYLVKRTGEKVFLECVQDMDHENMFWYRQDPGLGLRLIYFSYDVKMKEKGDIPEGYSVSREKKERFSLILESASTNQTSMYLCASTIGGRETYEQYFGPGTRLTVT.

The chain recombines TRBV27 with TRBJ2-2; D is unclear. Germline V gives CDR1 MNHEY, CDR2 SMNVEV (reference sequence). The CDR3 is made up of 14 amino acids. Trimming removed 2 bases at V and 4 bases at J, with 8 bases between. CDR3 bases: TGTGCCAGCAGTTTACACAGTCTCACCGGGGAGCTGTTTTTT. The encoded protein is CASSLHSLTGELFF.

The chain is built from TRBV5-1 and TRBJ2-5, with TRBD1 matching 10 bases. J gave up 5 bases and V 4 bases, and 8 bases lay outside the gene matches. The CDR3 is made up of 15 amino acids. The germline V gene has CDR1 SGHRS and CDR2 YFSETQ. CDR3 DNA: TGCGCCAGCAGCCGGGGACAGGGGACGAGCGAGACCCAGTACTTC. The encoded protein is CASSRGQGTSETQYF.

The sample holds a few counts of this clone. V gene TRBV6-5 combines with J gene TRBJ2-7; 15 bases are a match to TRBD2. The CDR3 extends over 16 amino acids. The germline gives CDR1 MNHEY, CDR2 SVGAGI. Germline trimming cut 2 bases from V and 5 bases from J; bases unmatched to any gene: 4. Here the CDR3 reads CASSYHGTSGRHEQYF. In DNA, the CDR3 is TGTGCCAGCAGTTACCACGGGACTAGCGGGAGGCACGAGCAGTACTTC.

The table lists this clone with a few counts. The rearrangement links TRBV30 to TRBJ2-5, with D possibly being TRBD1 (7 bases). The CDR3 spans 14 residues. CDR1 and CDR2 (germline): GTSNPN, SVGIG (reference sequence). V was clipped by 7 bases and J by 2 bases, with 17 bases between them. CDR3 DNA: TGTGCCTTATCAGGGGGAGGTGGGCAAGAGACCCAGTACTTC. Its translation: CALSGGGGQETQYF.

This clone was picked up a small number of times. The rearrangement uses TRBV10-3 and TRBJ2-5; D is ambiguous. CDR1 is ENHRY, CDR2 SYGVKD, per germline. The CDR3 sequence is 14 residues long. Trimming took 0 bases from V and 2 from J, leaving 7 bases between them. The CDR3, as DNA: TGTGCCATCAGTGAGTCACAGAGACAAGAGACCCAGTACTTC. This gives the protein CAISESQRQETQYF.

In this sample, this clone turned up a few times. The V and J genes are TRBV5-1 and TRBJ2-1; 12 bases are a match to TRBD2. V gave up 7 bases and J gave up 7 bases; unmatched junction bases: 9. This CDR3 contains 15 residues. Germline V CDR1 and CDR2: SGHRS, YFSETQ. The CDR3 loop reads CASGILAGGRNEQFF. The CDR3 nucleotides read TGCGCCAGCGGGATTCTAGCGGGAGGGAGGAATGAGCAGTTCTTC.

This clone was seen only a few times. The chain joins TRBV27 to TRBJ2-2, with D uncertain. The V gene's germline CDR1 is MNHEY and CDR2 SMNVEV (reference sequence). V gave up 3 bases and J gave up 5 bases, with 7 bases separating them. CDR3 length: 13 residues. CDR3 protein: CASSFSRTGELFF. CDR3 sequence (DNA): TGTGCCAGCAGTTTTAGCCGGACCGGGGAGCTGTTTTTT.

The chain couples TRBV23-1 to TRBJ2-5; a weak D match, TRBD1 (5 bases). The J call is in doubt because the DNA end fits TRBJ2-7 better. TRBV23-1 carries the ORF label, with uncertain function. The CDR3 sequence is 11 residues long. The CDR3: CARVGAYEQYF. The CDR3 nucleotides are TGCGCCAGGGTAGGGGCCTACGAGCAGTACTTC.

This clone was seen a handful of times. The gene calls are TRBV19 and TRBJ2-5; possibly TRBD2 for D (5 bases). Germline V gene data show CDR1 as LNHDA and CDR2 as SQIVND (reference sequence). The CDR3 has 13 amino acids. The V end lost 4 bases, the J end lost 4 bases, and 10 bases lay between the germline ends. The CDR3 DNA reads TGTGCCAGTAGTAGGAGGCCCCTAGAGACCCAGTACTTC. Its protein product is CASSRRPLETQYF.

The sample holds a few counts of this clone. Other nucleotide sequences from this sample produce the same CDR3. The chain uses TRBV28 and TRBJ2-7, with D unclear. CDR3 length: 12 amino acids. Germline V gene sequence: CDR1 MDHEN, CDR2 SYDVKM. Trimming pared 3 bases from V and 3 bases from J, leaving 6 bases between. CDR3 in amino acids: CASSFGVYEQYF. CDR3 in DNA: TGTGCCAGCAGTTTTGGAGTCTACGAGCAGTACTTC.

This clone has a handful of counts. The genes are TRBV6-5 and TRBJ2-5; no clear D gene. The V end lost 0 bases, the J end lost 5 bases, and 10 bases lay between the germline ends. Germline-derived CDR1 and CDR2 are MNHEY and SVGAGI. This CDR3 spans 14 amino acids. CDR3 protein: CASSYSGSGETQYF. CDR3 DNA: TGTGCCAGCAGTTACTCCGGTTCCGGGGAGACCCAGTACTTC.

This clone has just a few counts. The CDR3 bases are TGTGCCAGCAGGAGCTCTGGAAACACCATATATTTT. This encodes CASRSSGNTIYF. The gene calls are TRBV28 and TRBJ1-3, with D hard to call. The CDR3 is 12 residues long. Germline assignment: CDR1 MDHEN and CDR2 SYDVKM. V lost 6 bases and J 0 bases, leaving 3 bases between the germline ends.